Listed below are T cell receptor beta chains from one sample, sequenced in a study of beta chain features in type 1 diabetes. The table came from immunoSEQ multiplex PCR; TCRdb's copy has only in-frame clones and leaves some out. The table shows over 120,000 clones, with about 9.2% occurring only once. Sample: central memory CD4+ T cells from blood. These receptors came from a man between 18 and 29 years old in good health. Each CDR3 is given with its conserved first and last residue. Each record gives: J gene, clone size, V gene, D gene, CDR3 protein, CDR3 DNA. D genes are given only for firm matches. The size field is filled for only some rows; it gives once, few, many or a size class.

>TRBJ1-5|-|TRBV15|-
CATSRDRFEGRGGGQPQHF
TGTGCCACCAGCAGAGATCGATTTGAGGGTAGGGGGGGAGGTCAGCCCCAGCATTTT
>TRBJ2-4|-|TRBV7-9|-
CASSLDRTGAKNIQYF
TGTGCCAGCAGCTTAGACAGGACGGGAGCCAAAAACATTCAGTACTTC
>TRBJ2-3|few|TRBV19|TRBD2
CASSAAGTRVRTDTQYF
TGTGCCAGTAGTGCCGCCGGGACTAGGGTTCGCACAGATACGCAGTATTTT
>TRBJ2-7|-|TRBV6-6|-
CASMSQLYEQYF
TGTGCCAGCATGAGCCAATTATACGAGCAGTACTTC
>TRBJ2-7|many|TRBV7-2|-
CASSLVAGQNNYEQYF
TGTGCCAGCAGCTTAGTAGCGGGACAGAATAACTACGAGCAGTACTTC
>TRBJ2-3|few|TRBV11-2|-
CASSLGAGPTDTQYF
TGTGCCAGCAGCTTAGGAGCGGGTCCCACAGATACGCAGTATTTT
>TRBJ2-3|few|TRBV7-6|TRBD1
CASSSLPRGRADTQYF
TGTGCCAGCAGCTCCCTCCCAAGGGGGCGGGCAGATACGCAGTATTTT
>TRBJ2-2|many|TRBV5-1|-
CASSGRNTGELFF
TGCGCCAGCAGCGGCCGGAACACCGGGGAGCTGTTTTTT
>TRBJ2-2|few|TRBV19|-
CASSTTGANTGELFF
TGTGCCAGTAGTACCACGGGGGCGAACACCGGGGAGCTGTTTTTT
>TRBJ2-1|-|TRBV6-6|TRBD1
CASRLAGGDEQFF
TGTGCCAGCAGGCTCGCAGGGGGCGATGAGCAGTTCTTC
>TRBJ2-4|few|TRBV10-3|TRBD1
CATTPTGTDRVAKNIQYF
TGTGCCACGACTCCGACAGGGACAGACAGGGTAGCCAAAAACATTCAGTACTTC
>TRBJ2-7|few|TRBV7-2|-
CASSLRAGESSYEQYF
TGTGCCAGCAGCTTAAGGGCGGGCGAAAGCTCCTACGAGCAGTACTTC
>TRBJ1-2|few|TRBV5-4|TRBD1
CASSLRQGTVTGGYTF
TGTGCCAGCAGCCTCCGACAGGGGACGGTCACAGGTGGCTACACCTTC
>TRBJ1-5|once|TRBV7-2|TRBD1
CASSPDGTGNQPQHF
TGTGCCAGCAGCCCGGACGGGACAGGCAATCAGCCCCAGCATTTT
>TRBJ2-7|few|TRBV4-3|-
CASSQSLVRSYEQYF
TGCGCCAGCAGCCAATCCCTGGTTAGATCCTACGAGCAGTACTTC
>TRBJ2-7|few|TRBV6-5|-
CASSYSRLDEQYF
TGTGCCAGCAGTTACTCGAGACTAGACGAGCAGTACTTC
>TRBJ2-7|-|TRBV7-2|-
CASSSTPKYEQYF
TGTGCCAGCAGCTCAACCCCAAAGTACGAGCAGTACTTC
>TRBJ1-2|few|TRBV6-5|-
CASAPNLWTYGYTF
TGTGCCAGCGCCCCAAATCTCTGGACTTATGGCTACACCTTC
>TRBJ2-2|-|TRBV6-6|-
CASSSAGTNTGELFF
TGTGCCAGCAGTTCTGCAGGGACGAACACCGGGGAGCTGTTTTTT
>TRBJ2-1|-|TRBV6-5|-
CASRESRGYNEQFF
TGTGCCAGCAGGGAGTCCCGTGGTTACAATGAGCAGTTCTTC